This T cell receptor beta chain stems from a study of T cells after yellow fever vaccination (dated by TCRdb to the late 2010s). A note on the overall study: The SMART-Seq v4 Ultra Low Input RNA kit was used to prepare libraries from fractions with low cell numbers. To follow T-cell clones before and after primary and booster YFV17D yellow fever vaccination, bulk TCR alpha and beta repertoires were sequenced over time. The cohort comprised two healthy male donors, one aged 18 to 29 and one aged 30 to 39 years. Bulk PBMC replicates and cell subsets were isolated from blood drawn at multiple timepoints before and after both primary and secondary immunization. The study at large found these results: The study included only two donors, which limits how far the findings can be generalized. Compared with the primary T-cell response, the secondary T-cell response was weaker but faster, peaking on day 5 rather than day 15. After the booster, most of the clones that had expanded following primary vaccination were detected again (roughly 97% of CD4 and 88% of CD8), which suggests that memory was broadly maintained. A small share of clonotypes was detected in both CD4 and CD8 compartments, with the overlap likely arising from convergent recombination. Computational filtering was needed because FACS-sorted repertoires could contain abundant contaminating clonotypes from the bulk population.

This clonotype was detected many times. The antigen it binds to is not known. No much larger clonotype is one base removed from it; base qualities were not supplied. TCR cDNA was synthesized by 5'RACE template switching, through which a universal primer site and unique molecular identifiers were introduced. cDNA synthesis was primed from both the TCR alpha and TCR beta constant segments. Library amplification involved two PCR steps, and the second step added sample barcodes and sequencing adapters. Sequencing of libraries was done on Illumina HiSeq 2500 (2x100 bp) or NovaSeq (2x150 bp). As for the authors' bioinformatics: MIGEC was used to demultiplex reads and collapse the reads into UMI consensus sequences, and MiXCR was used for V(D)J alignment. Vaccine-responding clonotypes were defined with edgeR using replicate PBMC samples, requiring FDR below 0.01 and a log2 fold change above 5 up to day 15. CD4 or CD8 identity was assigned to each bulk clonotype according to whether the clonotype was present at higher abundance in the sequenced CD4 repertoire or the sequenced CD8 repertoire. In TCRdb, the public reads were trimmed at Q25 with fastp and aligned with MiXCR, with productive beta chains retained. Each entry merges the rows of one CDR3 protein and shows their most common DNA and genes. TCRdb, rather than the study authors, made the V and J calls. The sample table holds around 68,000 distinct CDR3 sequences, of which around 7.9% were seen once. The leading ten clones occupy approximately 28% of the sample.

V gives up 9 bases and J gives up 1 base, and the segment between their germline ends measures 7 bases. The CDR3, from cysteine to phenylalanine, totals 11 residues. Only the CDR3 DNA stays, 33 bases, in frame from base 1. The germline V gene gives CDR1 as MNHEY and CDR2 as SVGEGT. Interpreted using the paper, the treatment or condition label stands for: live attenuated yellow fever vaccine strain. A standard Ficoll-Paque protocol was used to isolate PBMCs from peripheral blood. Dynabeads CD4 and CD8 positive selection kits were used to isolate the CD4 and CD8 T-cell fractions. RNA was extracted with TriZol from bulk PBMCs, CD4 and CD8 fractions, and dextramer-positive and dextramer-negative fractions.

The sequence joins TRBV6-2 or TRBV6-3 to TRBJ2-7; TRBD1 could be the D gene, as 6 bases match. The source is a man aged 18-30 years who received the YFV17D yellow fever vaccine. This sample comprised CD8+ T cells sorted from PBMCs, obtained 9 to 11 days after the first yellow fever vaccination. CDR3 loop: CASGQSYEQYF. The DNA sequence is as follows: TGTGCCAGTGGACAGTCCTACGAGCAGTACTTC.